This T cell receptor (beta chain) was sequenced for a study of cytomegalovirus exposure and HLA in healthy donors. The PCR employed 60 Vbeta primers together with 13 Jbeta primers. The protocol was immunoSEQ multiplex PCR, while the TCRdb copy is restricted to in-frame clones and leaves out a portion. The sample consists of approximately 160,000 clones, approximately 71% of them appearing once. This clone showed up just a few times. The material sequenced was PBMCs. This receptor was taken from a male donor in good health and CMV-seronegative.

The CDR3 nucleotides are TGTGCCAGCTCACGACAGGAGCGGAATGAAAAACTGTTTTTT. It translates to CASSRQERNEKLFF. The chain joins TRBV18 to TRBJ1-4; weak D call: TRBD1 (6 bases). The CDR3 loop spans 14 amino acids. Germline lookup yields CDR1 KGHSH and CDR2 LQKENI. Trimming shortened V by 4 bases and J by 5 bases, and 11 bases separated the two germline ends.